This passage covers 15 T cell receptor beta chains from one sample sequenced in a study of blood T cell repertoires in COVID-19. TCRdb's copy holds only in-frame clones and misses some; the assay was immunoSEQ multiplex PCR. The sample lists roughly 100,000 clones, more than 75% occurring once. Source material: peripheral blood. The receptors were sampled from a man in his sixties with acute or convalescent COVID-19.

This clone is a singleton in its sample. The chain joins TRBV19 to TRBJ1-4, with TRBD1 matching over 8 bases. CDR1 and CDR2 (germline): LNHDA, SQIVND (reference sequence). The CDR3 has 15 residues. V lost 6 bases and J lost 4; bases outside the gene matches: 7. The CDR3 DNA is TGTGCCAGTAGCATTCAGGGGGCGGGTAATGAAAAACTGTTTTTT. Its protein product is CASSIQGAGNEKLFF.

The chain links TRBV3-1 (or the pseudogene TRBV3-2) to TRBJ1-2, with TRBD1 matching over 7 bases. Looked up from germline, CDR1 is LGHDT and CDR2 is YNNKEL (reference sequence). This CDR3 has 14 amino acids. The junction had 10 bases not matched to a gene; V was cut back by 7 bases and J by 5 bases. DNA of the CDR3: TGTGCCAGCACTTCTAATGACAGGGTATATGGCTACACCTTC. This codes for CASTSNDRVYGYTF.

This chain uses TRBV7-2 with TRBJ1-5; D ambiguous. The CDR3 length is 13 residues. The V gene lost 4 bases and the J gene lost 7 bases, with 11 bases spanning the gap. Per the germline V gene, CDR1 is SGHTA and CDR2 is FQGNSA. Written as DNA, the CDR3 is TGTGCCAGCAGCTCCTTAGTCTACCAGCCCCAGCATTTT. This translates into CASSSLVYQPQHF.

The DNA of the CDR3 is TGTGCCAGCAGCCACCGGGACAGGGATCCTGGCTACACCTTC. This sequence encodes CASSHRDRDPGYTF. This sequence joins TRBV11-3 and TRBJ1-2, with 9 bases that match TRBD1. The V segment lost 5 bases and the J segment 7 bases; nucleotides outside the gene matches: 8. CDR1 and CDR2 (germline): SGHNT, YENEEA. The CDR3 loop spans 14 amino acids.

The V call is TRBV5-1, the J call TRBJ2-5; 8 nucleotides line up with TRBD1. Germline assignment: CDR1 SGHRS and CDR2 YFSETQ. This CDR3 is built from 15 residues. V gave up 3 bases and J gave up 5 bases; unmatched junction bases: 9. The CDR3 region is CASSYNTGGGETQYF. CDR3 nucleotide sequence: TGCGCCAGCAGCTACAATACAGGGGGAGGTGAGACCCAGTACTTC.

The rearrangement joins TRBV10-3 to TRBJ1-1; no reliable D call. The V end lost 2 bases, the J end lost 8 bases, and 12 bases lay between the germline ends. The CDR3 runs 13 residues. The germline V gene encodes CDR1 ENHRY and CDR2 SYGVKD. CDR3 nucleotide sequence: TGTGCCATCAGTGAGGCGGGGAAGGGAGAAGCTTTCTTT. This encodes CAISEAGKGEAFF.

For the CDR3, the DNA is TGTGCCACCCAAGGGGGTGGGGGCGCCTATAATTCACCCCTCCACTTT. Residues: CATQGGGGAYNSPLHF. The V gene is TRBV15, the J gene TRBJ1-6; D perhaps matches TRBD1 (6 bases). Trimming left V 8 bases short and J 2 bases short, with 16 bases between. CDR3 length: 16 residues. The germline V gene has CDR1 LNHNV and CDR2 YYDKDF (reference sequence).

V and J are TRBV4-2 and TRBJ1-2; 8 positions agree with TRBD1. V shed 1 base, J shed 8 bases, and the junction held 12 bases outside the gene matches. The length of the CDR3 is 16 residues. The V gene's germline CDR1 is LGHNA and CDR2 YNFKEQ. CDR3 coding DNA: TGTGCCAGCAGCCAAGCGGGACAGGCCCCAAGGAAGGGCTACACCTTC. This translates into CASSQAGQAPRKGYTF.

The rearrangement uses TRBV20-1 and TRBJ1-2; 9 bases align to TRBD1. The ends lost 3 bases at V and 4 bases at J; junction bases unmatched: 6. The CDR3 is 14 residues long. Germline assignment: CDR1 DFQATT and CDR2 SNEGSKA (reference sequence). The CDR3 reads CSASEGQGGYGYTF. In DNA, the CDR3 is TGCAGTGCTAGTGAGGGACAGGGCGGCTATGGCTACACCTTC.

The V call is TRBV5-1, the J call TRBJ2-5; 10 nucleotides agree with TRBD2. The trim removed 5 bases at V and 1 base at J, leaving 2 bases unmatched. The CDR3 covers 14 residues. The germline gives CDR1 SGHRS, CDR2 YFSETQ. The CDR3 is CASRPSGGQETQYF. CDR3 bases: TGCGCCAGCAGACCTAGCGGGGGCCAAGAGACCCAGTACTTC. The full variable domain, completed using reference TRBV5-1 and TRBJ2-5, is KAGVTQTPRYLIKTRGQQVTLSCSPISGHRSVSWYQQTPGQGLQFLFEYFSETQRNKGNFPGRFSGRQFSNSRSEMNVSTLELGDSALYLCASRPSGGQETQYFGPGTRLLVL.

The chain carries TRBV27 and TRBJ1-1, with D perhaps matching TRBD1 (5 bases). Trimming stripped 2 bases from V and 0 bases from J, with 10 bases between. This CDR3 comprises 15 residues. CDR1 and CDR2 from the germline V gene are MNHEY and SMNVEV (reference sequence). The CDR3 DNA sequence: TGTGCCAGCAGTTTAGGGGGAGGCTTGAACACTGAAGCTTTCTTT. Translation gives CASSLGGGLNTEAFF.

The rearrangement joins TRBV7-6 to TRBJ1-5; 12 nucleotides match TRBD1. The CDR3 totals 17 residues. Germline V CDR1 and CDR2: SGHVS, FNYEAQ. V shed 5 bases, J shed 6 bases, and the junction held 11 bases outside the gene matches. The CDR3 loop is CASSIQTGQGASQPQHF. DNA for the CDR3: TGTGCCAGCAGCATACAAACGGGACAGGGGGCGAGTCAGCCCCAGCATTTT.

This clone was counted once. The chain employs TRBV11-2 and TRBJ1-3; D remains unclear. The CDR3 consists of 19 residues. The germline V and J ends were trimmed by 1 base and 0 bases, with 19 bases remaining between them. In germline, CDR1 is SGHAT, CDR2 FQNNGV. The CDR3 sequence: CASSLVRTGGRLSGNTIYF. CDR3 bases: TGTGCCAGCAGCTTAGTTCGGACGGGAGGACGCCTCTCTGGAAACACCATATATTTT.

The chain couples TRBV11-2 to TRBJ2-1; D ambiguous. The germline gives CDR1 SGHAT, CDR2 FQNNGV. This CDR3 has 16 amino acids. V was pared by 4 bases and J by 2 bases, with 15 bases between. CDR3 amino acids: CASSSLRSFPYNEQFF. CDR3 DNA: TGTGCCAGCAGCTCACTGAGGAGTTTCCCCTACAATGAGCAGTTCTTC.

The chain uses TRBV27 and TRBJ2-2; TRBD1 might be the D (7 bases). With 5 bases removed from V and 4 bases from J, the gap between germline ends came to 17 bases. Germline values: CDR1 MNHEY, CDR2 SMNVEV (reference sequence). The CDR3 is made up of 16 amino acids. The CDR3 region has the DNA TGTGCCAGCAGTCACAGACAGGGAGGCACCACCGGGGAGCTGTTTTTT. Protein: CASSHRQGGTTGELFF.